One sample yielded the 29 T cell receptor beta chains listed below, sequenced in a study of blood T cell repertoires in COVID-19 (dated by TCRdb to 2018 to 2021). Libraries were made using the immunoSEQ multiplex PCR assay. TCRdb carries this immuneACCESS record with in-frame sequences only. Its versions omit some clonotypes, under half of them owing to an unresolved V gene in the studies checked, with the rest unexplained. The sample table lists approximately 140,000 clones, approximately 88% of them with a count of one. Of the sample, about 15% falls within the top ten clones. The sequenced material came from peripheral blood. These receptors came from a woman over 75 with acute or convalescent COVID-19.

The chain links TRBV7-6 to TRBJ2-3; D is possibly TRBD1 (6 bases). Germline CDR1 and CDR2: SGHVS and FNYEAQ. V lost 4 bases to trimming and J lost 6 bases, with 20 bases between them. The CDR3 consists of 16 residues. CDR3 coding DNA: TGTGCCAGCAGCTCCAGACAGGTTGGGCAGTCTGATACGCAGTATTTT. It codes for CASSSRQVGQSDTQYF.

This sequence joins TRBV18 and TRBJ2-5, with a weak D call TRBD1 (6 bases). Trimming removed 2 bases from V and 4 bases from J, with 11 bases in between. Germline CDR1 is KGHSH and CDR2 is LQKENI. CDR3 length: 14 residues. The CDR3 here is CASSPSTGSETQYF. CDR3 coding DNA: TGTGCCAGCTCACCATCCACAGGGTCAGAGACCCAGTACTTC. Looking up the rest from reference TRBV18 and TRBJ2-5 gives the full variable domain: NAGVMQNPRHLVRRRGQEARLRCSPMKGHSHVYWYRQLPEEGLKFMVYLQKENIIDESGMPKERFSAEFPKEGPSILRIQQVVRGDSAAYFCASSPSTGSETQYFGPGTRLLVL.

The chain is built from TRBV15 and TRBJ2-1, with 8 positions matching TRBD2. With 1 base clipped from V and 7 bases from J, the junction kept 12 bases outside the gene matches. Germline CDR1 reads LNHNV; CDR2 reads YYDKDF (reference sequence). The CDR3 covers 17 residues. The CDR3 sequence is CATSRGGTGGPRNEQFF. DNA of the CDR3: TGTGCCACCAGCAGAGGGGGGACGGGAGGGCCGAGGAATGAGCAGTTCTTC. Together with reference TRBV15 and TRBJ2-1, the CDR3 gives the full variable domain: DAMVIQNPRYQVTQFGKPVTLSCSQTLNHNVMYWYQQKSSQAPKLLFHYYDKDFNNEADTPDNFQSRRPNTSFCFLDIRSPGLGDTAMYLCATSRGGTGGPRNEQFFGPGTRLTVL.

The chain recombines TRBV27 with TRBJ2-2, with 9 bases matching TRBD2. This CDR3 has 16 residues. Germline V lookup: CDR1 MNHEY, CDR2 SMNVEV (reference sequence). Trimming took 3 bases from V and 4 from J; bases not matched to a gene: 6. This CDR3 is CASSLFLAGTTGELFF. The CDR3 nucleotides are TGTGCCAGCAGTTTGTTCCTAGCGGGGACCACCGGGGAGCTGTTTTTT.

This clone was seen a handful of times. V is TRBV11-2 and J is TRBJ2-7, with D maybe TRBD2 (5 bases). Trimming left V 3 bases short and J 3 bases short, with 12 bases between. From germline, CDR1 is SGHAT and CDR2 FQNNGV. The CDR3 contains 14 residues. The CDR3 DNA reads TGTGCCAGCAGCTTCCGGGGTTTAGGCTACGAGCAGTACTTC. It is translated as CASSFRGLGYEQYF.

This clone is a singleton in its sample. The V and J genes are TRBV4-2 and TRBJ2-2; 8 bases match TRBD2. CDR1 and CDR2 (germline): LGHNA, YNFKEQ. The CDR3 loop spans 16 amino acids. Trimming removed 5 bases from V and 1 base from J; junction bases left unmatched: 6. The CDR3 region is CASSEGTSVNTGELFF. DNA of the CDR3: TGTGCCAGCAGCGAAGGGACTAGTGTGAACACCGGGGAGCTGTTTTTT.

The chain uses TRBV11-2 and TRBJ2-1, with 9 bases fitting TRBD2. J was trimmed by 6 bases and V by 5 bases; bases with no gene match: 5. CDR3 length: 14 residues. CDR1 and CDR2 from the germline V gene are SGHAT and FQNNGV. This chain's CDR3 is CASSRGGAPNEQFF. DNA of the CDR3: TGTGCCAGCAGCCGCGGGGGGGCCCCCAATGAGCAGTTCTTC.

This rearrangement joins TRBV19 to TRBJ1-2; possible D gene TRBD1, 5 bases. CDR3 length: 14 residues. V shed 4 bases and J shed 2 bases, with 11 bases lying between them. The germline V gene has CDR1 LNHDA and CDR2 SQIVND (reference sequence). The CDR3 region is CASSTPGLNYGYTF. Written as DNA, the CDR3 is TGTGCCAGTAGTACTCCAGGGCTAAACTATGGCTACACCTTC.

The rearrangement joins TRBV7-8 to TRBJ2-4, with D possibly being TRBD2 (6 bases). Germline CDR1 and CDR2: SGHVS and FQNEAQ. CDR3 length: 18 amino acids. V was clipped by 5 bases and J by 0 bases, with 20 bases between them. The CDR3 sequence: CASSLDTGTRIAKNIQYF. In nucleotides, the CDR3 is TGTGCCAGCAGCCTGGACACCGGGACTCGAATAGCCAAAAACATTCAGTACTTC.

The V call is TRBV19, the J call TRBJ2-7; D gene unclear. The CDR3 spans 15 residues. The germline CDR1 and CDR2 sequences are LNHDA and SQIVND (reference sequence). Deletions cut 1 base from V and 5 bases from J, with 15 bases between. DNA for the CDR3: TGTGCCAGTAGTATAGCTAGAGGTCCTACGGACGAGCAGTACTTC. Its translation is CASSIARGPTDEQYF.

The rearrangement uses TRBV5-8 and TRBJ2-5, with 7 bases fitting TRBD2. The CDR3 sequence is 15 residues long. Trimming at V came to 3 bases and at J to 2 bases, leaving 7 bases not matched to a gene. The germline gives CDR1 SGHTS, CDR2 YDEGEE. Here the CDR3 reads CASSWGGLGQETQYF. CDR3 bases: TGTGCCAGCAGCTGGGGGGGACTGGGGCAAGAGACCCAGTACTTC.

The rearrangement joins TRBV4-1 to TRBJ1-2, with a tentative D call TRBD1 (5 bases). CDR1 MGHRA and CDR2 YSYEKL come from the germline V gene. V was clipped by 4 bases and J by 0 bases, with 21 bases between them. CDR3 length: 18 residues. The CDR3 protein is CASSPEGPRGTANYGYTF. The CDR3, as DNA: TGCGCCAGCAGCCCGGAAGGACCGCGCGGGACGGCTAACTATGGCTACACCTTC.

V and J are TRBV5-1 and TRBJ2-4; 7 positions match TRBD1. The CDR3 spans 15 residues. CDR1 and CDR2 from the germline V gene are SGHRS and YFSETQ. Losses at the gene ends were 1 base for V and 3 bases for J; bases not matched to a gene: 4. The CDR3 coding sequence is TGCGCCAGCAGCTTGACAACAGGGGACAAAAACATTCAGTACTTC. Translation gives CASSLTTGDKNIQYF. The full variable domain, rest sourced from reference TRBV5-1 and TRBJ2-4, is KAGVTQTPRYLIKTRGQQVTLSCSPISGHRSVSWYQQTPGQGLQFLFEYFSETQRNKGNFPGRFSGRQFSNSRSEMNVSTLELGDSALYLCASSLTTGDKNIQYFGAGTRLSVL.

The chain is built from TRBV7-9 and TRBJ2-7; D is perhaps TRBD2 (5 bases). CDR1 and CDR2 from the germline V gene are SEHNR and FQNEAQ (reference sequence). CDR3 size: 15 residues. V shed 4 bases and J shed 2 bases, with 15 bases lying between them. CDR3 amino acids: CASSSALEAPYEQYF. The CDR3 bases are TGTGCCAGCAGCTCCGCGTTGGAGGCCCCCTACGAGCAGTACTTC.

The gene calls are TRBV6-6 and TRBJ1-6; no firm D call. The CDR3 covers 13 residues. CDR1 and CDR2 (germline): MNHNY, SVGAGI (reference sequence). V shed 4 bases and J shed 8 bases, with 9 bases lying between them. CDR3 sequence: CASSSEGYSPLHF. Here the CDR3 DNA reads TGTGCCAGCAGTTCGGAGGGTTATTCACCCCTCCACTTT.

The chain combines TRBV5-1 with TRBJ1-1, with a possible D match to TRBD1 (6 bases). The CDR3 runs to 15 residues. Germline V gene sequence: CDR1 SGHRS, CDR2 YFSETQ. With 4 bases removed from V and 2 bases from J, the gap between germline ends came to 15 bases. The CDR3 is CASSLRAGVNTEAFF. CDR3 DNA sequence: TGCGCCAGCAGCCTTCGAGCAGGGGTCAACACTGAAGCTTTCTTT.

This clone has only a few counts. The chain joins TRBV5-4 to TRBJ1-6; D not resolved. V lost 0 bases, J lost 10 bases, and 11 bases lay in between. The CDR3 covers 14 residues. The germline gives CDR1 SGHNT, CDR2 YYREEE (reference sequence). The CDR3 loop reads CASSLAGVRSPLHF. The CDR3 coding sequence is TGTGCCAGCAGCTTGGCCGGGGTAAGGTCACCCCTCCACTTT.

This clone has just a few counts. In DNA, the CDR3 is TGTGCCAGCAGTACCCAGTTTGAAGCTTTCTTT. This gives the protein CASSTQFEAFF. This chain connects TRBV6-5 to TRBJ1-1; D is undetermined. Trimming removed 5 bases at V and 7 bases at J, with 8 bases between. The CDR3 length is 11 residues. CDR1 MNHEY and CDR2 SVGAGI come from the germline V gene.

V gene TRBV19 combines with J gene TRBJ1-4, with D tentatively TRBD1 (5 bases). This CDR3 has 16 amino acids. The germline V gene has CDR1 LNHDA and CDR2 SQIVND (reference sequence). Deletions cut 5 bases from V and 4 bases from J, with 17 bases between. CDR3 coding DNA: TGTGCCAGTAGTGTAACCCGTCAGGGCCTTAATGAAAAACTGTTTTTT. Translating gives CASSVTRQGLNEKLFF. The full variable domain, completed using reference TRBV19 and TRBJ1-4, is DGGITQSPKYLFRKEGQNVTLSCEQNLNHDAMYWYRQDPGQGLRLIYYSQIVNDFQKGDIAEGYSVSREKKESFPLTVTSAQKNPTAFYLCASSVTRQGLNEKLFFGSGTQLSVL.

The chain employs TRBV7-2 and TRBJ2-1; possibly TRBD2 for D (5 bases). CDR1 is SGHTA, CDR2 FQGNSA, per germline. The CDR3 sequence is 16 residues long. V was trimmed by 5 bases and J by 3 bases, leaving 17 bases between them. The CDR3 spells CASSLSPGIGYNEQFF. CDR3 sequence (DNA): TGTGCCAGCAGCCTTTCTCCGGGGATTGGCTACAATGAGCAGTTCTTC.

Points on this clone: The same CDR3 can be traced to other DNA sequences in this sample. J is TRBJ1-1 and V is TRBV5-1; the match to TRBD1 covers 8 bases. This CDR3 region has 14 residues. Germline-derived CDR1 and CDR2 are SGHRS and YFSETQ. Trimming took 3 bases from V and 1 from J; bases not matched to a gene: 2. The CDR3 loop reads CASSSGQGNTEAFF. CDR3 DNA sequence: TGCGCCAGCAGCTCCGGACAGGGGAACACTGAAGCTTTCTTT. Full variable domain (outside the CDR3, taken from reference TRBV5-1 and TRBJ1-1): KAGVTQTPRYLIKTRGQQVTLSCSPISGHRSVSWYQQTPGQGLQFLFEYFSETQRNKGNFPGRFSGRQFSNSRSEMNVSTLELGDSALYLCASSSGQGNTEAFFGQGTRLTVV.

This chain uses TRBV23-1 with TRBJ1-3; tentatively, D is TRBD1 (6 bases). TRBV23-1 is an ORF, with its function uncertain. CDR3 length equals 16 residues. V was clipped by 7 bases and J by 0 bases, with 16 bases between them. CDR3 in DNA: TGCGCCAGCACCGGGGGGGGGCGCTTCTCTGGAAACACCATATATTTT. This codes for CASTGGGRFSGNTIYF.

The table lists this clone with a count of one. As DNA, the CDR3 is TGTGCCAGCAGTGTCTCGCGGGATAGCAATCAGCCCCAGCATTTT. This codes for CASSVSRDSNQPQHF. V and J are TRBV2 and TRBJ1-5; D is unclear. The CDR3 sequence is 15 residues long. Germline CDR1 SNHLY, CDR2 FYNNEI. With 4 bases removed from V and 0 bases from J, the gap between germline ends came to 10 bases.

This clone was picked up one time. This chain joins TRBV5-1 and TRBJ2-1; 10 nucleotides align to TRBD2. V shed 0 bases and J 15 bases; nucleotides not matched to a gene: 3. The germline V gene encodes CDR1 SGHRS and CDR2 YFSETQ. This CDR3 has 12 residues. The CDR3 bases are TGCGCCAGCAGCTTGGGACTAGCGGGCCTGTTCTTC. It encodes CASSLGLAGLFF. The complete variable domain, with remaining parts taken from reference TRBV5-1 and TRBJ2-1, reads KAGVTQTPRYLIKTRGQQVTLSCSPISGHRSVSWYQQTPGQGLQFLFEYFSETQRNKGNFPGRFSGRQFSNSRSEMNVSTLELGDSALYLCASSLGLAGLFFGPGTRLTVL.

The chain combines TRBV4-3 with TRBJ1-1; D unresolved. Trimming took 3 bases from V and 9 from J, leaving 20 bases between them. Looked up from germline, CDR1 is LGHNA and CDR2 is YSLEER. The CDR3 is 15 amino acids. The CDR3 nucleotides are TGCGCCAGCAGCCACGAAGAGAGTACCCGATTGAAAGCTTTCTTT. It is translated as CASSHEESTRLKAFF.

This clone came up once. At one end the junction does not follow the germline gene, possibly because of a read error. V and J are TRBV29-1 and TRBJ2-3; D unclear. CDR1 SQVTM and CDR2 ANQGSEA come from the germline V gene. The CDR3 spans 12 residues. This chain's CDR3 is CSVEVSQDTQYF. In DNA form, the CDR3 reads TGCAGCGTCGAAGTAAGCCAAGATACGCAGTATTTT.

The chain is built from TRBV5-4 and TRBJ1-2; the match to TRBD1 covers 9 bases. The V gene end was trimmed by 3 bases and the J gene end by 6 bases; junction bases not matched to a gene: 9. The length of the CDR3 is 15 residues. Per germline, CDR1 SGHNT and CDR2 YYREEE (reference sequence). The CDR3 region has the DNA TGTGCCAGCAGCTCCGCACACCGGGACAGGGATGGCTACACCTTC. It codes for CASSSAHRDRDGYTF.

V gene TRBV5-8 combines with J gene TRBJ2-5, with TRBD2 as a possible D gene (7 bases). CDR3 size: 15 residues. V shed 4 bases and J shed 5 bases, with 18 bases lying between them. Germline CDR1 reads SGHTS; CDR2 reads YDEGEE. DNA of the CDR3: TGTGCCAGCAGCCCCCGGAGGGGGGGGTACGAGACCCAGTACTTC. This codes for CASSPRRGGYETQYF.

This clone showed up just once. This chain links TRBV7-2 with TRBJ1-2, with 9 bases fitting TRBD1. Germline CDR1 SGHTA, CDR2 FQGNSA. Trimming at V came to 6 bases and at J to 5 bases, leaving 1 base not matched to a gene. The CDR3 sequence is 12 residues long. In DNA form, the CDR3 reads TGTGCCAGCAGGGGACAGGGTTATGGCTACACCTTC. Translated: CASRGQGYGYTF.